A single sample gave rise to the 27 T cell receptor beta chains below, sequenced in a study of glioma-infiltrating T cells after dendritic cell vaccination. Only in-frame clones appear in the TCRdb table, and some are missing; sequencing was by immunoSEQ multiplex PCR. The table lists roughly 100,000 clones, approximately 80% of them singletons, with about 12% in the top ten. Specimen: blood, collected before dendritic cell vaccination. The receptors here all came from a human donor with glioblastoma.

This chain uses TRBV30 with TRBJ1-4, with D possibly TRBD1 on 6 matching bases. V was shortened by 4 bases and J by 6 bases, with 18 bases between the two germline ends. From germline, CDR1 is GTSNPN and CDR2 SVGIG (reference sequence). The CDR3 spans 15 residues. DNA of the CDR3: TGTGCCTGGACTCTACACAGGTCAGGGGATGAAAAACTGTTTTTT. This translates into CAWTLHRSGDEKLFF.

J is TRBJ2-7 and V is TRBV7-2; D remains ambiguous. Between the trimmed V and J ends, which lost 5 bases and 0 bases, there was a span of 14 bases. Germline values: CDR1 SGHTA, CDR2 FQGNSA. This CDR3 is built from 15 residues. This CDR3 is CASSPGAVYSYEQYF. The CDR3 DNA follows: TGTGCCAGCAGCCCAGGCGCAGTTTACTCCTACGAGCAGTACTTC.

This chain uses TRBV7-2 with TRBJ1-2, with a weak D call TRBD1 (5 bases). There are 13 residues in the CDR3. Germline values: CDR1 SGHTA, CDR2 FQGNSA. Trimming took 0 bases from V and 6 from J, leaving 8 bases between them. CDR3 in amino acids: CASSLALGDGYTF. CDR3 DNA sequence: TGTGCCAGCAGCTTAGCTTTAGGGGATGGCTACACCTTC.

The chain couples TRBV5-6 to TRBJ1-1; D call uncertain. Between the trimmed V and J ends, which lost 2 bases and 3 bases, there was a span of 11 bases. The CDR3 is made up of 14 amino acids. Germline lookup yields CDR1 SGHDT and CDR2 YYEEEE. The DNA of the CDR3 is TGTGCCAGCAGCTTCGGACGGAGGTACACTGAAGCTTTCTTT. This sequence encodes CASSFGRRYTEAFF.

The chain recombines TRBV15 with TRBJ1-4; D possibly corresponds to TRBD1 (5 bases). CDR1 LNHNV and CDR2 YYDKDF come from the germline V gene (reference sequence). This CDR3 region has 15 residues. V lost 1 base, J lost 10 bases, and 16 bases lay in between. This CDR3 reads CATSRAGQGGGKLFF. As DNA, the CDR3 is TGTGCCACCAGCAGAGCGGGCCAGGGTGGCGGAAAACTGTTTTTT.

The rearrangement joins TRBV9 to TRBJ2-3; 7 bases agree with TRBD2. This CDR3 has 15 residues. Trimming removed 0 bases from V and 7 bases from J; junction bases left unmatched: 8. Germline V lookup: CDR1 SGDLS, CDR2 YYNGEE. Written as DNA, the CDR3 is TGTGCCAGCAGCGTAGGAGGACTAGTGGCGTATACGCAGTATTTT. Its translation: CASSVGGLVAYTQYF.

The chain uses TRBV12-5 and TRBJ1-1; tentatively, D is TRBD1 (6 bases). This CDR3 region has 13 residues. V shed 7 bases and J shed 10 bases, with 19 bases lying between them. Germline V gene data show CDR1 as LGHNT and CDR2 as FRNRAP. The CDR3 DNA sequence: TGTGCTAGTGTTCGTCAGGGGCAATGGAGAGCTTTCTTT. It is translated as CASVRQGQWRAFF.

This sequence joins TRBV7-2 and TRBJ1-2, with TRBD1 identical over 9 bases. Germline values: CDR1 SGHTA, CDR2 FQGNSA. Unmatched junction bases numbered 5, after V lost 6 bases and J lost 6 bases. This CDR3 contains 13 residues. Here the CDR3 reads CASRFTGGDGYTF. CDR3 sequence (DNA): TGTGCCAGCAGGTTTACAGGGGGCGATGGCTACACCTTC.

V is TRBV27 and J is TRBJ1-4, with a possible D match to TRBD1 (5 bases). Per germline, CDR1 MNHEY and CDR2 SMNVEV (reference sequence). This CDR3 is 14 amino acids long. V lost 6 bases and J lost 4, with 12 bases in between. DNA for the CDR3: TGTGCCAGCAGCCAGCCAGGGCATAATGAAAAACTGTTTTTT. Residues: CASSQPGHNEKLFF.

The table lists this clone with a few counts. The identical CDR3 is also encoded by other nucleotide sequences in the sample. The genes are TRBV5-1 and TRBJ2-7; 7 bases line up with TRBD2. Germline V CDR1 and CDR2: SGHRS, YFSETQ. This CDR3 is 14 amino acids long. Unmatched junction bases numbered 0, after V lost 0 bases and J lost 0 bases. The CDR3 region has the DNA TGCGCCAGCAGCTTGGGGGGGGGCTCCTACGAGCAGTACTTC. The encoded protein is CASSLGGGSYEQYF.

This clone showed up just once. The chain is built from TRBV5-5 and TRBJ1-2; D is unresolved. Trimming left V 0 bases short and J 5 bases short, with 14 bases between. Germline V gene sequence: CDR1 SGHKS, CDR2 YYEKEE (reference sequence). The CDR3 is made up of 15 amino acids. The CDR3 reads CASSLGSALEYGYTF. The CDR3 DNA sequence: TGTGCCAGCAGCTTGGGGTCTGCACTCGAGTATGGCTACACCTTC.

The rearrangement links TRBV5-1 to TRBJ2-2, with TRBD2 identical over 10 bases. Germline CDR1 reads SGHRS; CDR2 reads YFSETQ. J lost 5 bases, V lost 6 bases, and 4 bases had no gene match. CDR3 length: 14 amino acids. The CDR3 loop reads CASTPSGGTGELFF. The DNA for the CDR3 is TGCGCCAGCACCCCTAGCGGGGGAACCGGGGAGCTGTTTTTT.

The V call is TRBV11-2, the J call TRBJ2-3; 10 bases are a match to TRBD2. After removal of 1 base from V and 5 bases from J, the junction contained 9 bases not matched to a gene. Germline-derived CDR1 and CDR2 are SGHAT and FQNNGV. The CDR3 spans 17 residues. The CDR3 loop is CASSLGGAGGPGDTQYF. As DNA, the CDR3 is TGTGCCAGCAGCTTAGGGGGAGCGGGGGGGCCGGGAGATACGCAGTATTTT.

This rearrangement joins TRBV9 to TRBJ2-2; the match to TRBD2 covers 15 bases. Germline-derived CDR1 and CDR2 are SGDLS and YYNGEE. This CDR3 is 15 amino acids long. The trim removed 6 bases at V and 8 bases at J, leaving 5 bases unmatched. CDR3 coding DNA: TGTGCCAGCACCCGGACTAGCGGGGGGGTTGGGGAGCTGTTTTTT. Its protein product is CASTRTSGGVGELFF.

The chain uses TRBV11-3 and TRBJ2-7, with 7 nucleotides matching TRBD2. The CDR3 has 14 amino acids. J lost 3 bases, V lost 1 base, and 3 bases had no gene match. Germline V gives CDR1 SGHNT, CDR2 YENEEA. The CDR3 is CASSLGWEGYEQYF. The CDR3 nucleotides are TGTGCCAGCAGCTTAGGATGGGAGGGCTACGAGCAGTACTTC.

This clone has ten or more counts. The chain is built from TRBV2 and TRBJ1-6; TRBD1 matches 11 bases. With 6 bases clipped from V and 7 bases from J, the junction kept 20 bases outside the gene matches. The CDR3 extends over 20 amino acids. The V gene's germline CDR1 is SNHLY and CDR2 FYNNEI. CDR3 sequence (DNA): TGTGCCAGCAGACACCCGGGACAGGGGGACCTTTTTGAAAACAATTCACCCCTCCACTTT. This sequence encodes CASRHPGQGDLFENNSPLHF.

The chain couples TRBV5-1 to TRBJ1-1; D gene ambiguous. V shed 7 bases and J shed 3 bases, with 19 bases lying between them. The germline V gene has CDR1 SGHRS and CDR2 YFSETQ. This CDR3 has 15 amino acids. CDR3 residues: CASGYGVDPDTEAFF. CDR3 nucleotide sequence: TGCGCCAGCGGGTACGGGGTGGATCCTGACACTGAAGCTTTCTTT. The full variable domain, in which reference TRBV5-1 and TRBJ1-1 provide the parts outside the CDR3, is KAGVTQTPRYLIKTRGQQVTLSCSPISGHRSVSWYQQTPGQGLQFLFEYFSETQRNKGNFPGRFSGRQFSNSRSEMNVSTLELGDSALYLCASGYGVDPDTEAFFGQGTRLTVV.

Only one count was recorded for this clone. This sequence joins TRBV6-1 and TRBJ1-5; perhaps TRBD1 as D (6 bases). The V gene lost 3 bases and the J gene lost 5 bases, with 11 bases spanning the gap. The germline V gene encodes CDR1 MNHNS and CDR2 SASEGT. The CDR3 has 14 residues. CDR3 sequence (DNA): TGTGCCAGCAGTGAGTCAGGGGATCATCAGCCCCAGCATTTT. Its protein is CASSESGDHQPQHF.

The chain carries TRBV10-3 and TRBJ2-5; weak D call: TRBD1 (5 bases). Germline loops: CDR1 ENHRY, CDR2 SYGVKD. The CDR3 loop spans 12 amino acids. The V gene lost 6 bases and the J gene lost 0 bases, with 5 bases spanning the gap. CDR3 region: CAIRDNQETQYF. The CDR3 DNA sequence: TGTGCCATCAGGGACAACCAAGAGACCCAGTACTTC.

This rearrangement joins TRBV7-9 to TRBJ2-7; D may be TRBD1 (6 bases). Germline lookup yields CDR1 SEHNR and CDR2 FQNEAQ (reference sequence). The CDR3 totals 13 residues. Trimming took off 4 bases at V and 3 bases at J, with 10 bases between the two ends. The DNA of the CDR3 is TGTGCCAGCAGCTCGAGGACAGACTACGAGCAGTACTTC. It specifies CASSSRTDYEQYF.

The rearrangement links TRBV19 to TRBJ1-3; D unresolved. From germline, CDR1 is LNHDA and CDR2 SQIVND (reference sequence). Trimming stripped 0 bases from V and 0 bases from J, with 6 bases between. The CDR3 is made up of 15 amino acids. CDR3 in DNA: TGTGCCAGTAGTATAGAGGCTGCCTCTGGAAACACCATATATTTT. It translates to CASSIEAASGNTIYF.

This clone turned up a few times. The genes are TRBV5-1 and TRBJ1-1, with D possibly being TRBD1 (5 bases). V lost 4 bases and J 3 bases, leaving 19 bases between the germline ends. CDR3 size: 16 residues. Germline CDR1 and CDR2: SGHRS and YFSETQ. The CDR3 DNA reads as TGCGCCAGCAGCGCCCGGGAGGGGCTGAGTGACACTGAAGCTTTCTTT. This codes for CASSAREGLSDTEAFF.

The table lists this clone with a few counts. The genes are TRBV10-3 and TRBJ1-1; 8 bases agree with TRBD1. CDR3 size: 12 residues. V lost 7 bases and J lost 4; bases outside the gene matches: 2. Germline CDR1 reads ENHRY; CDR2 reads SYGVKD. DNA of the CDR3: TGTGCCATCAACGACAGGGGCACTGAAGCTTTCTTT. Its translation: CAINDRGTEAFF.

This clone appeared a single time. The genes are TRBV6-6 and TRBJ2-5, with 7 positions matching TRBD2. The CDR3 loop spans 14 amino acids. J was trimmed by 1 base and V by 5 bases; bases with no gene match: 4. Per the germline V gene, CDR1 is MNHNY and CDR2 is SVGAGI (reference sequence). As DNA, the CDR3 is TGTGCCAGCAGTGACCGGACTAGCCAAGAGACCCAGTACTTC. It specifies CASSDRTSQETQYF.

This chain connects TRBV6-6 to TRBJ1-2; a weak D match, TRBD1 (5 bases). Germline lookup yields CDR1 MNHNY and CDR2 SVGAGI (reference sequence). The V end was cut by 0 bases, the J end by 11 bases, with 10 bases between. This CDR3 contains 12 residues. This CDR3 is CASSYSRTQYTF. The CDR3, as DNA: TGTGCCAGCAGTTACTCTAGGACACAGTACACCTTC.

This CDR3 is CATSTKQTNEQFF. CDR3 coding DNA: TGTGCCACAAGTACAAAGCAGACTAATGAGCAGTTCTTC. The chain joins TRBV6-1 to TRBJ2-1; no clear D gene. Per germline, CDR1 MNHNS and CDR2 SASEGT. This CDR3 comprises 13 residues. The V end lost 10 bases, the J end lost 7 bases, and 17 bases lay between the germline ends.

The rearrangement links TRBV4-1 to TRBJ1-1, with 9 bases that match TRBD1. CDR1 is MGHRA, CDR2 YSYEKL, per germline. The CDR3 runs to 16 residues. After removal of 2 bases from V and 2 bases from J, the junction contained 6 bases not matched to a gene. The CDR3 nucleotides read TGCGCCAGCAGCCAACCGGGACAGGGAGCTAACACTGAAGCTTTCTTT. It is translated as CASSQPGQGANTEAFF.